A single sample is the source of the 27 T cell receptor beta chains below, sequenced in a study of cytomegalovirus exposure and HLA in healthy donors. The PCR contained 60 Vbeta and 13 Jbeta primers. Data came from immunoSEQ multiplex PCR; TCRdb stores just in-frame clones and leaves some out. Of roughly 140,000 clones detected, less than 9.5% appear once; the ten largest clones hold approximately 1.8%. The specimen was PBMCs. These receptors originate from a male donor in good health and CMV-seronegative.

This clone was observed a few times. CDR3 in amino acids: CASSSTLRREGSGEQYF. For the CDR3, the DNA is TGCGCCAGCAGCTCGACTCTGAGGCGGGAGGGTTCAGGCGAGCAGTACTTC. This sequence joins TRBV5-1 and TRBJ2-7, with TRBD2 matching over 9 bases. This CDR3 contains 17 residues. Trimming cost V 3 bases and J 6 bases; bases outside gene matches: 16. CDR1 is SGHRS, CDR2 YFSETQ, per germline.

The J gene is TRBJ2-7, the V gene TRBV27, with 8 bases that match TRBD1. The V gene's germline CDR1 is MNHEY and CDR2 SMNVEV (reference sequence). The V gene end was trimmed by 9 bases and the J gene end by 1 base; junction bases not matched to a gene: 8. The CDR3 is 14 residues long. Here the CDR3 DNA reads TGTGCCAGTAGAACAGGGGGAAGTTCCTACGAGCAGTACTTC. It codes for CASRTGGSSYEQYF.

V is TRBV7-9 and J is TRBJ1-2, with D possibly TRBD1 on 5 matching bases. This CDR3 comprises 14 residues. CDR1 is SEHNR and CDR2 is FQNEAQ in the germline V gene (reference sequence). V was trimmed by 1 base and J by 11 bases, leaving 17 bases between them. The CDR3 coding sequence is TGTGCCAGCAGCTTAGGGCGAGACAGCACGGGTTACACCTTC. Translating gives CASSLGRDSTGYTF.

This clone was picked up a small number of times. The CDR3 region has the DNA TGTGCCAGCAGCTTAGGCCCAGGGGCGAACACTGAAGCTTTCTTT. This gives the protein CASSLGPGANTEAFF. V gene TRBV7-2 combines with J gene TRBJ1-1; D is possibly TRBD1 (6 bases). Germline lookup yields CDR1 SGHTA and CDR2 FQGNSA. The CDR3 covers 15 residues. Trimming left V 1 base short and J 1 base short, with 10 bases between.

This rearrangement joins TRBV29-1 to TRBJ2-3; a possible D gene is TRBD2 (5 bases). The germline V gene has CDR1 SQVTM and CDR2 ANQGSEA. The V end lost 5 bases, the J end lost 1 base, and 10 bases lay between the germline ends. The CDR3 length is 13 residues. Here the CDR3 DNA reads TGCAGCGTTCGGACTGAACGCACAGATACGCAGTATTTT. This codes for CSVRTERTDTQYF.

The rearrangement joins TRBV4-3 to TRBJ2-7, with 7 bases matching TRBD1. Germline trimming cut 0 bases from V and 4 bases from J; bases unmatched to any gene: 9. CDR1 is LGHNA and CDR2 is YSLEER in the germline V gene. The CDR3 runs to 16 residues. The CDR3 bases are TGCGCCAGCAGCCAAGATTGGAACAGGGGAGAATACGAGCAGTACTTC. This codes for CASSQDWNRGEYEQYF.

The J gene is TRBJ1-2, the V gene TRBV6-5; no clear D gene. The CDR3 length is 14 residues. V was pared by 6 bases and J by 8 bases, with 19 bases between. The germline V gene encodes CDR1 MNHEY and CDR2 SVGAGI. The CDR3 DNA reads TGTGCCAGCAGCCCTAACCGGGAGGCAAAGGGCTACACCTTC. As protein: CASSPNREAKGYTF.

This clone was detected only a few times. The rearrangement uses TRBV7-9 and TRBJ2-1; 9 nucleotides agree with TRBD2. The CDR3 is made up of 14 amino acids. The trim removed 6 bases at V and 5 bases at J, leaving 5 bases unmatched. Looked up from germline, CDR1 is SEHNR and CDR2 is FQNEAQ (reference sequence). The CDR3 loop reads CASRYSGSDNEQFF. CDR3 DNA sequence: TGTGCCAGCAGATATAGCGGGAGCGACAATGAGCAGTTCTTC.

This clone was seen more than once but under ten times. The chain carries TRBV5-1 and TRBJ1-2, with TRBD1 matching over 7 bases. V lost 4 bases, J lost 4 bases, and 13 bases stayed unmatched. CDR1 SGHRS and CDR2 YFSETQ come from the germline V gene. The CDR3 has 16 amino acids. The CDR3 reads CASSTGQLTVGYGYTF. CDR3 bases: TGCGCCAGCAGCACGGGACAGTTGACAGTAGGCTATGGCTACACCTTC.

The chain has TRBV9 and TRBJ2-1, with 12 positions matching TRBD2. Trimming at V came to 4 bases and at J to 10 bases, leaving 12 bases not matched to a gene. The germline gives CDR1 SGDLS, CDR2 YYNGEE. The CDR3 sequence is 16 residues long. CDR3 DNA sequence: TGTGCCAGCAGCCCGCTATCTAGCGGGAGGGCCGGGGAGCAGTTCTTC. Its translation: CASSPLSSGRAGEQFF.

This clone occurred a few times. In DNA form, the CDR3 reads TGTGCCAGCAGCTTAGTTTGGGGGGACAATCAGCCCCAGCATTTT. The encoded protein is CASSLVWGDNQPQHF. V usage is TRBV7-6 and J usage is TRBJ1-5, with a tentative D call TRBD1 (5 bases). V was trimmed by 1 base and J by 3 bases, leaving 10 bases between them. The CDR3 spans 15 residues. Germline-derived CDR1 and CDR2 are SGHVS and FNYEAQ.

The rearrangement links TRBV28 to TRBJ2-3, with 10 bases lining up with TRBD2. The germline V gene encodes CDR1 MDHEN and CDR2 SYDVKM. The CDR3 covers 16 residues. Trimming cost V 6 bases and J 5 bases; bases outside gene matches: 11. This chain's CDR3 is CASSLKAGGPRDTQYF. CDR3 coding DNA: TGTGCCAGCAGCCTAAAAGCGGGAGGGCCCCGAGATACGCAGTATTTT. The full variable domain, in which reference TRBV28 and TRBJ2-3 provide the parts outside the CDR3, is DVKVTQSSRYLVKRTGEKVFLECVQDMDHENMFWYRQDPGLGLRLIYFSYDVKMKEKGDIPEGYSVSREKKERFSLILESASTNQTSMYLCASSLKAGGPRDTQYFGPGTRLTVL.

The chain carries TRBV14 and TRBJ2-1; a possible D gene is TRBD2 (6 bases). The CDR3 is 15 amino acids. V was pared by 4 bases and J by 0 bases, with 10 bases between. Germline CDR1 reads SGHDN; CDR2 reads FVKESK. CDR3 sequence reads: CASSPREFSYNEQFF. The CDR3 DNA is TGTGCCAGCAGCCCCCGGGAGTTCTCCTACAATGAGCAGTTCTTC.

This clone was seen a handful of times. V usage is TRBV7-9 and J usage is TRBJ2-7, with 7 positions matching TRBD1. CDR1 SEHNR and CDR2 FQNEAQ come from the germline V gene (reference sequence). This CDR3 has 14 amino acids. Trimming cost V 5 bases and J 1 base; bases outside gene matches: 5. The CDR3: CASSVQGDSYEQYF. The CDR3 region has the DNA TGTGCCAGCAGCGTTCAGGGGGATTCCTACGAGCAGTACTTC.

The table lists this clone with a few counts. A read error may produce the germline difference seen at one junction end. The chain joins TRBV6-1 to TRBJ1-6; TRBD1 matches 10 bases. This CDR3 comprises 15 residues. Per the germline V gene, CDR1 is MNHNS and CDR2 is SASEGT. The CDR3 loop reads CAGSDKGQGWSPLHF. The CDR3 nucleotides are TGTGCCGGCAGTGACAAGGGACAGGGGTGGTCACCCCTCCACTTT.

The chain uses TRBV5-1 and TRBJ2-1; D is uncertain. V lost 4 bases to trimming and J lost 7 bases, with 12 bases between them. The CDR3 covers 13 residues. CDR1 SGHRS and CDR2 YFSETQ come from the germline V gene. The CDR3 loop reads CASSLMNTNEQFF. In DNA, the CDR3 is TGCGCCAGCAGCCTCATGAACACGAATGAGCAGTTCTTC.

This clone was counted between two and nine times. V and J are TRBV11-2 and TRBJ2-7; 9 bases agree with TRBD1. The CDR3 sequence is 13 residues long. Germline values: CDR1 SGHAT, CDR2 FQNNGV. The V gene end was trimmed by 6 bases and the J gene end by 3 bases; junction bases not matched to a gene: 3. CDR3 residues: CASRETGGYEQYF. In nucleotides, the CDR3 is TGTGCCAGCAGGGAGACAGGGGGCTACGAGCAGTACTTC.

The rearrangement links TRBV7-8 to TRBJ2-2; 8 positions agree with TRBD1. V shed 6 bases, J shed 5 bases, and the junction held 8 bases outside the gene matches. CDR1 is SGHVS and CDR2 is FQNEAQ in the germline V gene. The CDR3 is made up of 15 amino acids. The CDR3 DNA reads TGTGCCAGCAGACCCAGGGGGCAGCGAACCGGGGAGCTGTTTTTT. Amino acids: CASRPRGQRTGELFF.

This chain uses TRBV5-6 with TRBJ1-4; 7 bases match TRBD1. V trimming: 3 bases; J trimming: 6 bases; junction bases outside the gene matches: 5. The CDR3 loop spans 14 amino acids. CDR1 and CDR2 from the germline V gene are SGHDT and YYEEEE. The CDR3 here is CASSSPGGYEKLFF. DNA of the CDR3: TGTGCCAGCAGCTCGCCAGGGGGGTATGAAAAACTGTTTTTT.

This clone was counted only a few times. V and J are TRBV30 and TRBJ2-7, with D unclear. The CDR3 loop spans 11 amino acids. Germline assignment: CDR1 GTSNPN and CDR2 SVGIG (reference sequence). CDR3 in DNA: TGTGCTGAAGAAATCGGGTACGAGCAGTACTTC. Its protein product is CAEEIGYEQYF.

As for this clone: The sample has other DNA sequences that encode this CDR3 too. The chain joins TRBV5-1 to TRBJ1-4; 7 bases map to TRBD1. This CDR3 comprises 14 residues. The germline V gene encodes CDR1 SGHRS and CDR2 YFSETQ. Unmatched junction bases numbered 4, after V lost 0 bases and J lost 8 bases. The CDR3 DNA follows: TGCGCCAGCAGCTTGGGACAGGGAAACGAAAAACTGTTTTTT. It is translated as CASSLGQGNEKLFF. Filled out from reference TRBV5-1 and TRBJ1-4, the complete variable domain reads KAGVTQTPRYLIKTRGQQVTLSCSPISGHRSVSWYQQTPGQGLQFLFEYFSETQRNKGNFPGRFSGRQFSNSRSEMNVSTLELGDSALYLCASSLGQGNEKLFFGSGTQLSVL.

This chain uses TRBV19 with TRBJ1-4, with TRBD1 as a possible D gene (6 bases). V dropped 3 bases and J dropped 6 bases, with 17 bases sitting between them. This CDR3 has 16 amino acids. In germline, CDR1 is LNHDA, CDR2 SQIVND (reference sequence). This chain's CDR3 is CASSISRTAGYEKLFF. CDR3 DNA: TGTGCCAGTAGTATTTCAAGGACAGCAGGATATGAAAAACTGTTTTTT.

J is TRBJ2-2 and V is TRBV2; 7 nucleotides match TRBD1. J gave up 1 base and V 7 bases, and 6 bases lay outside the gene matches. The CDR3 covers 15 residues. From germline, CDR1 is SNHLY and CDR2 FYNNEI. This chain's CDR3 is CASMNRGGNTGELFF. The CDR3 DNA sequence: TGTGCCAGCATGAACAGGGGCGGGAACACCGGGGAGCTGTTTTTT.

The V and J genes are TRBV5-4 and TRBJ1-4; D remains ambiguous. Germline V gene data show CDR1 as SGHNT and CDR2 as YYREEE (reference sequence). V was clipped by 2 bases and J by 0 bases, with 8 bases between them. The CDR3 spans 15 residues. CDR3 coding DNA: TGTGCCAGCAGCTTACGCCTAACAACTAATGAAAAACTGTTTTTT. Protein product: CASSLRLTTNEKLFF.

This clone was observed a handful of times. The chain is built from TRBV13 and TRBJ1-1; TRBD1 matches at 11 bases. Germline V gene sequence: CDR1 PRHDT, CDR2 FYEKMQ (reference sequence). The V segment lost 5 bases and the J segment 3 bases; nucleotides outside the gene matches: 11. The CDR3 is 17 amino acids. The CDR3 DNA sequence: TGTGCCAGCAGCCCCCGGACAGGGGGCATTGGAGACACTGAAGCTTTCTTT. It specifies CASSPRTGGIGDTEAFF.

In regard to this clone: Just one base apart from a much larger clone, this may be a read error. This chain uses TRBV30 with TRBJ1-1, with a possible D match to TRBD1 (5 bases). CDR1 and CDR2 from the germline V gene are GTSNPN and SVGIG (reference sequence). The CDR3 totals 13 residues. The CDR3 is CAWSVRQGFEASF. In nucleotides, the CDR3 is TGTGCCTGGAGTGTAAGGCAGGGATTTGAAGCTTCCTTT.

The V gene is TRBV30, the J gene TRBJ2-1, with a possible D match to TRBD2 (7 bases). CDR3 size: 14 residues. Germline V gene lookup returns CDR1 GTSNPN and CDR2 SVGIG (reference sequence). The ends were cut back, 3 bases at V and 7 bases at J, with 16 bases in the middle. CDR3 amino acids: CAWRGWGGGNEQFF. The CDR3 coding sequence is TGTGCCTGGAGGGGGTGGGGGGGCGGGAATGAGCAGTTCTTC.